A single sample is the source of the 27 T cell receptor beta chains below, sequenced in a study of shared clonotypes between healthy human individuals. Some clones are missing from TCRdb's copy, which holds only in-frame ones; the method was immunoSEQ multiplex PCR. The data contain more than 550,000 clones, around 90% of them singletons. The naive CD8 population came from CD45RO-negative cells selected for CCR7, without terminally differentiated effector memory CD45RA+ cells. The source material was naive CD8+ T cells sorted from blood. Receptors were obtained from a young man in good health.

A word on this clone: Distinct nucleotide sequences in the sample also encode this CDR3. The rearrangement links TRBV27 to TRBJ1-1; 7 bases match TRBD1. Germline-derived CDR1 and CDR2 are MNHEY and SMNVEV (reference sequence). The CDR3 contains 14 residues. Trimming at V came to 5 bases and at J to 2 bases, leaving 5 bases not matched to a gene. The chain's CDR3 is CASSPGTANTEAFF. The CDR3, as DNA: TGTGCCAGCAGTCCCGGGACAGCCAACACTGAAGCTTTCTTT.

CDR3 nucleotides: TGTGCCAGCAGCTTAGGAGGGGAGACGCAGTTCTTC. This codes for CASSLGGETQFF. The J gene is TRBJ2-1, the V gene TRBV7-9; the D gene could be TRBD1 or TRBD2 (5 bases each). Germline CDR1 is SEHNR and CDR2 is FQNEAQ (reference sequence). The CDR3 length is 12 residues. V was clipped by 1 base and J by 12 bases, with 10 bases between them.

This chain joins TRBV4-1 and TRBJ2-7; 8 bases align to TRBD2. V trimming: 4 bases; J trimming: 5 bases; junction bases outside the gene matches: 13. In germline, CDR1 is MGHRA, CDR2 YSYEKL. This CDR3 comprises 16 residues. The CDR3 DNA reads TGCGCCAGCAGCCTAGGGAGCGGGGGAGGTTGGGACGAGCAGTACTTC. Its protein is CASSLGSGGGWDEQYF.

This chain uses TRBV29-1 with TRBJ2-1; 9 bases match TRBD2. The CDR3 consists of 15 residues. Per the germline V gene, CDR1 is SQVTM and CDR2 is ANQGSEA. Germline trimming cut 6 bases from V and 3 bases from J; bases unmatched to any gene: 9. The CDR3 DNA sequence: TGCAGCGTAGAGAGCGGGGGGCGATTCTACAATGAGCAGTTCTTC. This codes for CSVESGGRFYNEQFF.

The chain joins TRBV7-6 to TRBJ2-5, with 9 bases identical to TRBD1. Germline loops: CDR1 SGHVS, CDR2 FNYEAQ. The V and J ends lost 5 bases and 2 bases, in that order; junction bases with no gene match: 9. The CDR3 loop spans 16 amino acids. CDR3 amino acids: CASSPGTGLPQETQYF. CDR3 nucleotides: TGTGCCAGCAGCCCCGGGACAGGGCTCCCGCAAGAGACCCAGTACTTC.

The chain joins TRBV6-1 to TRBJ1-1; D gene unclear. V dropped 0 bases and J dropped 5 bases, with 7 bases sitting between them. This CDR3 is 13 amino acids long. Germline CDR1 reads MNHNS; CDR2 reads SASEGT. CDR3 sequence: CASSEATWTEAFF. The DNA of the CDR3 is TGTGCCAGCAGTGAAGCGACATGGACTGAAGCTTTCTTT.

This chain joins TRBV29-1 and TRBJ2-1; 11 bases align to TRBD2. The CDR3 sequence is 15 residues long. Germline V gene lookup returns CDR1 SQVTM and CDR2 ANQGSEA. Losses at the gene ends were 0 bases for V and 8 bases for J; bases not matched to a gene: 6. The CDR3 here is CSVEDIAGGEDEQFF. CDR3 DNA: TGCAGCGTTGAAGATATAGCGGGAGGGGAAGATGAGCAGTTCTTC.

The DNA for the CDR3 is TGCGCCAGCAGCCCGGTCGGGGGTGCAGACACTGAAGCTTTCTTT. Encoded protein: CASSPVGGADTEAFF. The rearrangement uses TRBV5-1 and TRBJ1-1; a possible D gene is TRBD1 (5 bases). The CDR3 has 15 residues. Trimming pared 4 bases from V and 3 bases from J, leaving 16 bases between. The germline V gene encodes CDR1 SGHRS and CDR2 YFSETQ.

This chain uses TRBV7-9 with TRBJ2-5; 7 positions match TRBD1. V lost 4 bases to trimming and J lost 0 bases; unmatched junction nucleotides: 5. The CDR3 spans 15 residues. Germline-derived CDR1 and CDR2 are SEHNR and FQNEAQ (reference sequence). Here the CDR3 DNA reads TGTGCCAGCAGCTCCCGGGACAGCTACCAAGAGACCCAGTACTTC. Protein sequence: CASSSRDSYQETQYF.

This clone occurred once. CDR3 sequence: CASSEARSTDTQYF. As DNA, the CDR3 is TGCGCCAGCAGTGAGGCCCGGTCCACAGATACGCAGTATTTT. The chain carries TRBV10-1 and TRBJ2-3; D gene unclear. The CDR3 covers 14 residues. Germline values: CDR1 WNHNN, CDR2 SYGVQD (reference sequence). Trimming shortened V by 2 bases and J by 2 bases, and 8 bases separated the two germline ends.

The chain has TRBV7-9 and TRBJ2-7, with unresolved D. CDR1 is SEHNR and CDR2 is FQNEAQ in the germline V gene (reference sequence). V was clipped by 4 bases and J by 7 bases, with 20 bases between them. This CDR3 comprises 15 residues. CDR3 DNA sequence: TGTGCCAGCAGCTATTCCCTGGGATTAAAGGATGAGCAGTACTTC. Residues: CASSYSLGLKDEQYF.

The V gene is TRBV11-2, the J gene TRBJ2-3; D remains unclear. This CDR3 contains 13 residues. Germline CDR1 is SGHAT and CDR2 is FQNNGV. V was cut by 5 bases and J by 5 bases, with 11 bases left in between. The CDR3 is CASSPRLEDTQYF. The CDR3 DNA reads TGTGCCAGCAGCCCACGACTCGAAGATACGCAGTATTTT. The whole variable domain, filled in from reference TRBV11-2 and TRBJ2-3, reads EAGVAQSPRYKIIEKRQSVAFWCNPISGHATLYWYQQILGQGPKLLIQFQNNGVVDDSQLPKDRFSAERLKGVDSTLKIQPAKLEDSAVYLCASSPRLEDTQYFGPGTRLTVL.

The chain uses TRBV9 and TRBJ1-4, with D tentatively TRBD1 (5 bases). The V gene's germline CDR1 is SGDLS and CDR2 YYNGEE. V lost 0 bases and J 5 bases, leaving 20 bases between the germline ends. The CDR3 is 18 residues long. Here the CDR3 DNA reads TGTGCCAGCAGCGTAGTCCTTCTGTGTGGGGCCCAGAATGAAAAACTGTTTTTT. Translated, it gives CASSVVLLCGAQNEKLFF.

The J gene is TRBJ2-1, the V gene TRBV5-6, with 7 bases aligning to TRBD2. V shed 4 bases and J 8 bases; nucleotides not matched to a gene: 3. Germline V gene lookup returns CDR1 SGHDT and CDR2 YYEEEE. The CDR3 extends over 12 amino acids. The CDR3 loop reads CASSLGGYEQFF. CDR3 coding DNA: TGTGCCAGCAGCCTCGGGGGGTATGAGCAGTTCTTC.

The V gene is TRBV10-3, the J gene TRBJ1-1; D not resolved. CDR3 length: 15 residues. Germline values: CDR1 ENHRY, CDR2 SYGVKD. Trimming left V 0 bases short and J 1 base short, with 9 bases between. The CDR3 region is CAISESTRPNTEAFF. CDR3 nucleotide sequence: TGTGCCATCAGTGAGTCGACACGGCCGAACACTGAAGCTTTCTTT.

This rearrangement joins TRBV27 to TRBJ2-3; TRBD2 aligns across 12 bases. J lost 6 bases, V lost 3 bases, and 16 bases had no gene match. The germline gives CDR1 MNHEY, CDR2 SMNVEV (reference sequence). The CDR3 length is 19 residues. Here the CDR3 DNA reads TGTGCCAGCAGTTTCCGGATTCCGGGACTAGCGGGTAGTCTGGATACGCAGTATTTT. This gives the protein CASSFRIPGLAGSLDTQYF.

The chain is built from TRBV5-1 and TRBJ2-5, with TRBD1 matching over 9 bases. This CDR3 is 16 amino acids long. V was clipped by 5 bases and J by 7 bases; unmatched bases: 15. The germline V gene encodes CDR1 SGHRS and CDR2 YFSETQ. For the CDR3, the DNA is TGCGCCAGCAGACCCATTACAGGGGGCGCACGGGGGACCCAGTACTTC. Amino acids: CASRPITGGARGTQYF.

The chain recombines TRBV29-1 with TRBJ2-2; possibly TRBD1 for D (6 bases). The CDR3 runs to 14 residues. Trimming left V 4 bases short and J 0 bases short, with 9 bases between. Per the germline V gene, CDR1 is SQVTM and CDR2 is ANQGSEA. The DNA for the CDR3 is TGCAGCGTTGTGGGACAACCGAACACCGGGGAGCTGTTTTTT. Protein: CSVVGQPNTGELFF.

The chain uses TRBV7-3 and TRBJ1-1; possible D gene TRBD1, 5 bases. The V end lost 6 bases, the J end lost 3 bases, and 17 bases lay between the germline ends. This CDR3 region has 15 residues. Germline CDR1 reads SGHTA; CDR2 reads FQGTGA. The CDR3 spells CASRPMGPGDTEAFF. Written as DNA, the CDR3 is TGTGCCAGCAGGCCCATGGGACCAGGAGACACTGAAGCTTTCTTT.

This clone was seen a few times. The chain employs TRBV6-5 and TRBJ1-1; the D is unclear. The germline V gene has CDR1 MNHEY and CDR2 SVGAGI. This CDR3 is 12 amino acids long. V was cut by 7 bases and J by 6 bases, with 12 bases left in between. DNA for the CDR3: TGTGCCAGCATTAACGGGGTTCCTGAAGCTTTCTTT. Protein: CASINGVPEAFF.

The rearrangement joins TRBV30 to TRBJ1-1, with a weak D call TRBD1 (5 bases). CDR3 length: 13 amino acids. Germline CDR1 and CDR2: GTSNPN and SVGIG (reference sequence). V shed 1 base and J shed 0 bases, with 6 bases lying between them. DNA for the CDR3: TGTGCCTGGAGTGAAGGGGTGAACACTGAAGCTTTCTTT. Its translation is CAWSEGVNTEAFF.

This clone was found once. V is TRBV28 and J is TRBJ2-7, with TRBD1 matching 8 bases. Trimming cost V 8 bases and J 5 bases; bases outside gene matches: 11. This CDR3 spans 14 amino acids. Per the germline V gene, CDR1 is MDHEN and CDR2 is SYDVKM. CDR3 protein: CASFSPDRVNEQYF. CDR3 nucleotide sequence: TGTGCCAGCTTTTCCCCGGACAGGGTAAACGAGCAGTACTTC.

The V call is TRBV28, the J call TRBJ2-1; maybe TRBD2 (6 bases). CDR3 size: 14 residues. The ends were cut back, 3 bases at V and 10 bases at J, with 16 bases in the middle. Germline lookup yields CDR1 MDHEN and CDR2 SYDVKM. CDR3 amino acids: CASSFTSSRQEQFF. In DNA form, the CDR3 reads TGTGCCAGCAGTTTTACTAGCTCCAGGCAGGAGCAGTTCTTC.

CDR3 DNA sequence: TGCGCCAGCAGCCAAGGGACAGGGGACGGAAACACCATATATTTT. Translation: CASSQGTGDGNTIYF. The genes are TRBV4-3 and TRBJ1-3; 9 nucleotides line up with TRBD1. There are 15 residues in the CDR3. Trimming cost V 1 base and J 4 bases; bases outside gene matches: 2. Per germline, CDR1 LGHNA and CDR2 YSLEER.

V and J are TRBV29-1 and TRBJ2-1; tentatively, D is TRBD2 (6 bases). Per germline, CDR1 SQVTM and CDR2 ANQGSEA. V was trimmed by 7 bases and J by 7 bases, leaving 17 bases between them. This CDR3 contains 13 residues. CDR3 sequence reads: CSGVPVGGNEQFF. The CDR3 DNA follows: TGCAGCGGTGTCCCGGTCGGGGGAAATGAGCAGTTCTTC.

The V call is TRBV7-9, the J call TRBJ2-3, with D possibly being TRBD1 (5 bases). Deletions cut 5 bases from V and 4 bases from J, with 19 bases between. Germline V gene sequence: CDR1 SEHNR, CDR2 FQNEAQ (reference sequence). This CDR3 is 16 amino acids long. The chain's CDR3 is CASSPPGAQGADTQYF. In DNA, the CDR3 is TGTGCCAGCAGCCCCCCGGGCGCCCAGGGTGCAGATACGCAGTATTTT.

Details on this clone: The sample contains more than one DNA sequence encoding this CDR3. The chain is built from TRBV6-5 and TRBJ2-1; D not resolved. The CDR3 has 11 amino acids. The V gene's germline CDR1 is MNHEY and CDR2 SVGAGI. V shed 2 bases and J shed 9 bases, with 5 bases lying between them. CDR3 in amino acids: CASSYGREQFF. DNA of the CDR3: TGTGCCAGCAGTTACGGTCGTGAGCAGTTCTTC.